What follows describes a single T cell receptor (beta chain). Its specificity is not known. The germline V gene encodes CDR1 KGHSH and CDR2 LQKENI. The CDR3 runs to 15 residues. J gave up 2 bases and V 4 bases, and 6 bases lay outside the gene matches. Primed by a sample-barcoded 5' primer and a J-beta primer mix, a second PCR proceeded for 7 to 11 cycles. MiXCR, applied by TCRdb to the 5' RACE reads, yields one record per CDR3 protein. The sample records more than 1 million distinct CDR3 sequences, 35% to 55% being singletons. This sample stems from a study of blood T cells in healthy people across ages. Regarding the study as a whole: For the donors, CMV status was unknown and possibly confounded expanded clonotype changes. Naive T cell percentage showed a strong correlation with TCR beta diversity.

The individuals who served as donors were healthy Caucasians living in Russia, aged roughly 6 to 90. The sequenced material came from blood. This chain uses TRBV18 with TRBJ2-5; 8 nucleotides agree with TRBD2. This TCR came from a woman aged 60-75 years in good health. The DNA for the CDR3 is TGTGCCAGCTCACGGGACGCGGGAGGACAAGAGACCCAGTACTTC. Amino acid sequence: CASSRDAGGQETQYF.